The 7 T cell receptor beta chains presented below share a single source sample, sequenced in a study of T cell responses to AZD1222 COVID-19 vaccine. Here immunoSEQ multiplex PCR was the method, and the copy in TCRdb shows in-frame clones only, minus some. The data contain about 81,000 clones, 91% of them singletons. The source was peripheral blood, collected 28 days after the second AZD1222 dose. The receptors shown here come from an adult who received the AZD1222 COVID-19 vaccine.

V and J are TRBV5-4 and TRBJ2-7; 9 bases are a match to TRBD1. The CDR3 length is 17 residues. The V gene's germline CDR1 is SGHNT and CDR2 YYREEE (reference sequence). Trimming at V came to 2 bases and at J to 0 bases, leaving 9 bases not matched to a gene. In nucleotides, the CDR3 is TGTGCCAGCAGCTTACCCCCTACAGGGGGCGCCTCCTACGAGCAGTACTTC. This codes for CASSLPPTGGASYEQYF.

Here the CDR3 DNA reads TGTGCCAGCAGCCCCGACGTCGGGACCTACGAGCAGTACTTC. Encoded protein: CASSPDVGTYEQYF. The chain employs TRBV11-2 and TRBJ2-7; D is perhaps TRBD2 (5 bases). Germline V gives CDR1 SGHAT, CDR2 FQNNGV. The ends were cut back, 5 bases at V and 2 bases at J, with 13 bases in the middle. CDR3 length: 14 amino acids.

The chain uses TRBV10-3 and TRBJ2-1; 8 bases are shared with TRBD2. There are 16 residues in the CDR3. Germline V gene lookup returns CDR1 ENHRY and CDR2 SYGVKD. Losses at the gene ends were 0 bases for V and 7 bases for J; bases not matched to a gene: 8. The CDR3 nucleotides are TGTGCCATCAGTGAGTCGGTAGCGGGATCTTCTAATGAGCAGTTCTTC. The encoded protein is CAISESVAGSSNEQFF.

J is TRBJ2-1 and V is TRBV12-2; the table assigns TRBD2, which was not confirmed against the DNA. TRBV12-2 is a known pseudogene. This CDR3 has 18 amino acids. This CDR3 is CASRSPKGSGLHYNEQFF. CDR3 in DNA: TGTGCAAGTCGCTCCCCCAAGGGGTCGGGACTCCACTACAATGAGCAGTTCTTC.

The gene calls are TRBV4-2 and TRBJ2-7; D is perhaps TRBD1 (5 bases). V lost 5 bases, J lost 4 bases, and 15 bases lay in between. Per the germline V gene, CDR1 is LGHNA and CDR2 is YNFKEQ. The CDR3 runs 14 residues. In nucleotides, the CDR3 is TGTGCCAGCAGCAAAACGACAGATCTTTACGAGCAGTACTTC. Translating gives CASSKTTDLYEQYF.

This chain joins TRBV29-1 and TRBJ2-3, with a tentative D call TRBD2 (6 bases). This CDR3 is 14 amino acids long. The germline CDR1 and CDR2 sequences are SQVTM and ANQGSEA. V was shortened by 3 bases and J by 10 bases, with 20 bases between the two germline ends. CDR3 in amino acids: CSVDGRGMGIAQYF. The CDR3 DNA is TGCAGCGTTGACGGGCGGGGTATGGGTATTGCGCAGTATTTT.

This clone came up a few times. This sequence joins TRBV29-1 and TRBJ2-7; 10 nucleotides align to TRBD2. Trimming at V came to 4 bases and at J to 3 bases, leaving 0 bases not matched to a gene. Per germline, CDR1 SQVTM and CDR2 ANQGSEA. The CDR3 is 12 amino acids. The CDR3 loop reads CSVGTSGYEQYF. DNA of the CDR3: TGCAGCGTTGGGACTAGCGGCTACGAGCAGTACTTC.